The 2 T cell receptor beta chains given below trace back to one sample, sequenced in a study of cytomegalovirus exposure and HLA in healthy donors. The PCR ran on 60 Vbeta and 13 Jbeta primers. The protocol was immunoSEQ multiplex PCR, while the TCRdb copy is restricted to in-frame clones and leaves out a portion. Of around 150,000 clones listed, around 83% are singletons. The sequenced sample was PBMCs. The origin of the receptors is a man aged 35-49 years in good health and CMV-seropositive.

The rearrangement links TRBV4-1 to TRBJ2-5, with D maybe TRBD2 (5 bases). The J call may be wrong; the DNA end is better matched by TRBJ2-7. The CDR3 is 14 residues long. CDR1 is MGHRA and CDR2 is YSYEKL in the germline V gene. The CDR3 DNA reads as TGCGCCAGCAGCCAAGATCTGTCGGGGTACGAGCAGTACTTC. This translates into CASSQDLSGYEQYF.

This rearrangement joins TRBV7-8 to TRBJ1-2, with TRBD1 matching over 10 bases. The CDR3 is 14 residues long. V gave up 7 bases and J gave up 5 bases; unmatched junction bases: 7. CDR1 SGHVS and CDR2 FQNEAQ come from the germline V gene. CDR3 protein: CASKDGQGVYGYTF. CDR3 bases: TGTGCCAGCAAAGATGGACAGGGGGTATATGGCTACACCTTC.